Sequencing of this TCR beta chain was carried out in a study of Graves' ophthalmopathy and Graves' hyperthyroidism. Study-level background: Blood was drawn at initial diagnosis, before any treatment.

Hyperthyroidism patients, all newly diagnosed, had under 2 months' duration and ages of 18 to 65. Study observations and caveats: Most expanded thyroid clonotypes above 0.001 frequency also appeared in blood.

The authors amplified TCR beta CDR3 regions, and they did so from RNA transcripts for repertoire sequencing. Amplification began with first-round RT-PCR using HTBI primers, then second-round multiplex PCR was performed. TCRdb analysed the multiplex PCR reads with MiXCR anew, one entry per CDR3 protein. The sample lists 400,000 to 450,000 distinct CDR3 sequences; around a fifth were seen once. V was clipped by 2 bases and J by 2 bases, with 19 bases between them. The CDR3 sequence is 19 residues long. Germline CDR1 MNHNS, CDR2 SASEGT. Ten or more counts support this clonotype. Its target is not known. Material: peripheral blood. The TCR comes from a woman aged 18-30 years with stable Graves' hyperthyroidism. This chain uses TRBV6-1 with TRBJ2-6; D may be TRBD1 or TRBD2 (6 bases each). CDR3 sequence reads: CASSERGAQSRAGANVLTF. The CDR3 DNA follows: TGTGCCAGCAGTGAAAGGGGGGCCCAATCCAGGGCTGGGGCCAACGTCCTGACTTTC.